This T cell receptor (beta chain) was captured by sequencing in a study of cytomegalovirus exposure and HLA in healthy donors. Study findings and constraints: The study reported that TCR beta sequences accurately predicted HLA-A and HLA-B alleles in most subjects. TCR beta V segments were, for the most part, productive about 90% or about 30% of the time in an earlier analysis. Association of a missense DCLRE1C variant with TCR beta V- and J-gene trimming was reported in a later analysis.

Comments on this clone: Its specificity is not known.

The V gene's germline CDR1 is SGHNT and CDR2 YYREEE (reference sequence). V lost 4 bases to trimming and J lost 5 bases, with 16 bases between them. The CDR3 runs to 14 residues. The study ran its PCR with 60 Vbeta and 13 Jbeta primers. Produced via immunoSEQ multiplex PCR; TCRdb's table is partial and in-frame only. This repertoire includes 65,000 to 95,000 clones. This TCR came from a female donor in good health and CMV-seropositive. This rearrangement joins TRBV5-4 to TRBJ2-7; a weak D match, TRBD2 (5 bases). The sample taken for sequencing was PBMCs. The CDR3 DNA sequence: TGTGCCAGCAGCCGTCCCGGGGATCGAAACGAGCAGTACTTC. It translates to CASSRPGDRNEQYF.